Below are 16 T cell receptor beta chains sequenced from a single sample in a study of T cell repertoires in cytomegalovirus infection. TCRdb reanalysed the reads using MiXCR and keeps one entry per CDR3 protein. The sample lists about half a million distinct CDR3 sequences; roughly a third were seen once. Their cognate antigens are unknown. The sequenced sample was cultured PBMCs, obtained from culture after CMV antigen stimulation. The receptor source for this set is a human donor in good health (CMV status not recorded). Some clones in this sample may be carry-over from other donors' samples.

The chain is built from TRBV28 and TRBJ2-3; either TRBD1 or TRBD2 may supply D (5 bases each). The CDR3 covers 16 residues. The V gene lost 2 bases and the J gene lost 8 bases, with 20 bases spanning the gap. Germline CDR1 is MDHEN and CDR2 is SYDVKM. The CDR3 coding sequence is TGTGCCAGCAGTTTAGGGGCCCGGGGTGGAAGGCGTACGCAGTATTTT. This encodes CASSLGARGGRRTQYF.

This chain's CDR3 is CASSQLQTGYNEQFF. DNA for the CDR3: TGCGCCAGCAGCCAATTACAGACAGGGTACAATGAGCAGTTCTTC. This chain connects TRBV4-1 to TRBJ2-1; 7 positions agree with TRBD1. Germline lookup yields CDR1 MGHRA and CDR2 YSYEKL. The CDR3 is 15 amino acids. V lost 2 bases to trimming and J lost 4 bases; unmatched junction nucleotides: 5.

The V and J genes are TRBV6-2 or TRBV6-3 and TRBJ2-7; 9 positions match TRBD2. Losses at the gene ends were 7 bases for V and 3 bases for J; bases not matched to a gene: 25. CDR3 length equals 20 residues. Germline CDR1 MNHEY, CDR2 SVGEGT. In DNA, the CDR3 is TGTGCCAGCACCCACGAGGCAGGCGGGAGGGTCCTTTCGACAATCTACGAGCAGTACTTC. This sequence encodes CASTHEAGGRVLSTIYEQYF.

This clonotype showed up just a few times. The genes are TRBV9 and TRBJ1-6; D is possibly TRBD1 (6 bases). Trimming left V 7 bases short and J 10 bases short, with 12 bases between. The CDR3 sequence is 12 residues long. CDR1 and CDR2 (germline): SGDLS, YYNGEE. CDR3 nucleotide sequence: TGTGCCAGCGCCGCAGGGGAATCACCCCTCCACTTT. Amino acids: CASAAGESPLHF.

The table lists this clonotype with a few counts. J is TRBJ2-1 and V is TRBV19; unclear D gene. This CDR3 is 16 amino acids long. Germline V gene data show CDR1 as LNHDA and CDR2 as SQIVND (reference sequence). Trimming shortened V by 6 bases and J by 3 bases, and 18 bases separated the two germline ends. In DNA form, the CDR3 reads TGTGCCAGTAGACCACACTCCGGGTCCGTCTACAATGAGCAGTTCTTC. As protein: CASRPHSGSVYNEQFF.

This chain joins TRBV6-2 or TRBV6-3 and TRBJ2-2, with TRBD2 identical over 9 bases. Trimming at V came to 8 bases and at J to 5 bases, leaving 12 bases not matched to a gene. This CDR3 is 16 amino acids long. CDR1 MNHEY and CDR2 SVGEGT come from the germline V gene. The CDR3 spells CASGSLLAGETGELFF. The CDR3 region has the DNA TGTGCCAGCGGGTCTTTACTAGCGGGCGAAACCGGGGAGCTGTTTTTT.

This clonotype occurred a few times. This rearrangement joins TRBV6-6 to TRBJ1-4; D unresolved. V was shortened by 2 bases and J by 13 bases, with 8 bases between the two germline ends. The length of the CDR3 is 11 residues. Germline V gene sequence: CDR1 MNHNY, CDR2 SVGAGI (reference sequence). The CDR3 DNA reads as TGTGCCAGCAGTTACGTTCGGGTACTGTTTTTT. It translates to CASSYVRVLFF.

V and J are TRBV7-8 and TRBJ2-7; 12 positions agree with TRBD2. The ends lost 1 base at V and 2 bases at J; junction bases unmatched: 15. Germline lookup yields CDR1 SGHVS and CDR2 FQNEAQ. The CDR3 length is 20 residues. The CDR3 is CASSLVPGLAGGPAPYEQYF. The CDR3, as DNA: TGTGCCAGCAGCTTAGTTCCTGGGCTAGCGGGAGGGCCAGCCCCCTACGAGCAGTACTTC.

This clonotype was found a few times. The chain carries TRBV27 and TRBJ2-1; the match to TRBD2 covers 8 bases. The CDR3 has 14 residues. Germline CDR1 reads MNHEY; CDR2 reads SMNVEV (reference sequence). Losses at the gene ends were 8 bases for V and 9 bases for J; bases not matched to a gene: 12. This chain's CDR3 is CASGPGRAGVEQFF. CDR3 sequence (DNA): TGTGCCAGCGGACCCGGGAGGGCCGGCGTTGAGCAGTTCTTC.

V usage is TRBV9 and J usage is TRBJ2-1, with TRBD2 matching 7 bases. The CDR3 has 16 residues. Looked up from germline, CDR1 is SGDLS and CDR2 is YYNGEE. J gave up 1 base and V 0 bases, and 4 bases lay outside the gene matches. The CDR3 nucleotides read TGTGCCAGCAGCGTAGGTGGCGGGAGTTCCTACAATGAGCAGTTCTTC. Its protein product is CASSVGGGSSYNEQFF.

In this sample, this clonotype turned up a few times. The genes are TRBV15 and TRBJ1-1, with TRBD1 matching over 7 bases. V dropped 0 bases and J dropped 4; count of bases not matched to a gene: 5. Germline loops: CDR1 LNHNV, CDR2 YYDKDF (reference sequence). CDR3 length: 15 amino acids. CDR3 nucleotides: TGTGCCACCAGCAGAGAAGGGGGCTCCAGCACTGAAGCTTTCTTT. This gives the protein CATSREGGSSTEAFF.

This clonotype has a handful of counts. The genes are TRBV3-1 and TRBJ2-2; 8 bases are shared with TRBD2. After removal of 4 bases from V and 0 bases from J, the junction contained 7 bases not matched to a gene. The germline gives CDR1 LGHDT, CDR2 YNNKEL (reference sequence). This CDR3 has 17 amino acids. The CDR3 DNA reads TGTGCCAGCAGCCGTCAACTAGCGGCTACGAACACCGGGGAGCTGTTTTTT. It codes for CASSRQLAATNTGELFF.

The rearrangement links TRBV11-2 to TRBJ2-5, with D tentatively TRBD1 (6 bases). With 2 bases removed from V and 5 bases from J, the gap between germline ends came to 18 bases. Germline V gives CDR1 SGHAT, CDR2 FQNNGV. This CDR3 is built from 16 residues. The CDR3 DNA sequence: TGTGCCAGCAGCTTAAGCGCTGCAGGGGCGTGGGAGACCCAGTACTTC. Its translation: CASSLSAAGAWETQYF.

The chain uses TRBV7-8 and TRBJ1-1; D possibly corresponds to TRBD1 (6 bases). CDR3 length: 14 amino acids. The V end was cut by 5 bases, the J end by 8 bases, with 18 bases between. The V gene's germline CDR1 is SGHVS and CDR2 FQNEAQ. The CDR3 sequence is CASSPRAGVKEAFF. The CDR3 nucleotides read TGTGCCAGCAGCCCCCGGGCAGGGGTCAAGGAAGCTTTCTTT.

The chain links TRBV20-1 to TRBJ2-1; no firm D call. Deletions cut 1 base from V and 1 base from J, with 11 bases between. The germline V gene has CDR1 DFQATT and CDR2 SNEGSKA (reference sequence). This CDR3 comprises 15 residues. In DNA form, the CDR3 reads TGCAGTGCTAGAGGTGGCTACCGGTCCTACAATGAGCAGTTCTTC. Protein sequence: CSARGGYRSYNEQFF.

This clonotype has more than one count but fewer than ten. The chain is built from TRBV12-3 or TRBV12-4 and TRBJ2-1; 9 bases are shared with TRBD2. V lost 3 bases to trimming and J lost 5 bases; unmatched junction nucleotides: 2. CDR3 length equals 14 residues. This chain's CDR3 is CASSFSGRNNEQFF. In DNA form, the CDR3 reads TGTGCCAGCAGTTTTAGCGGGAGAAACAATGAGCAGTTCTTC.